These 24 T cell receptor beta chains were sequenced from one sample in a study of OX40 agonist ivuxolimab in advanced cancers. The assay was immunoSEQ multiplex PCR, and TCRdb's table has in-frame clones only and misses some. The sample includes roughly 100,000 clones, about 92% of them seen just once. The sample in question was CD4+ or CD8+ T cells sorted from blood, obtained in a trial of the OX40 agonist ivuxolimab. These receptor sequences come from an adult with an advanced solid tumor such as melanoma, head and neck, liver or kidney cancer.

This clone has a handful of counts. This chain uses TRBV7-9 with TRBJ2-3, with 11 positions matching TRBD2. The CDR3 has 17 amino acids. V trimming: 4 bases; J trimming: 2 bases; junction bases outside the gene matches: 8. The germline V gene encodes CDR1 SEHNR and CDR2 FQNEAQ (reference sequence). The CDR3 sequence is CASSSRSGRADTDTQYF. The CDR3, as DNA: TGTGCCAGCAGCTCACGTAGCGGGAGGGCTGACACAGATACGCAGTATTTT.

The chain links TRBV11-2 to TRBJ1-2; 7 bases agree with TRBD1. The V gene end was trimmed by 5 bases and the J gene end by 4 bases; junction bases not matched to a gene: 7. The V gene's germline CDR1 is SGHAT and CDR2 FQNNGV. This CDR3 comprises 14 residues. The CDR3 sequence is CASSMEGAIYGYTF. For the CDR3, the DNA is TGTGCCAGCAGCATGGAGGGGGCGATCTATGGCTACACCTTC.

DNA of the CDR3: TGCAGCGTGGTGACCTACAACGAGCAGTACTTC. This encodes CSVVTYNEQYF. This chain uses TRBV29-1 with TRBJ2-7; D gene ambiguous. The germline CDR1 and CDR2 sequences are SQVTM and ANQGSEA. V was clipped by 6 bases and J by 5 bases, with 11 bases between them. The CDR3 has 11 residues.

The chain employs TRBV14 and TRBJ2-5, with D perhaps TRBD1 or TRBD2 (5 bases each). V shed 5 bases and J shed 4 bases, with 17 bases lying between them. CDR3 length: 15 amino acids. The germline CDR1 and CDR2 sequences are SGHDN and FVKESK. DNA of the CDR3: TGTGCCAGCAGCTCGGCGGGCAGAAGGGGAGAGACCCAGTACTTC. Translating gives CASSSAGRRGETQYF.

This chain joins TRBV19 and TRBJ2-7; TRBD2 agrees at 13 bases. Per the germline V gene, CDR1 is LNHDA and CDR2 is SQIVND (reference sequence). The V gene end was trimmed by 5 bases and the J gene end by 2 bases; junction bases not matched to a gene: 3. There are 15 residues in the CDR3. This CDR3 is CASSAGLAGTYEQYF. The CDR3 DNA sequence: TGTGCCAGTAGTGCGGGACTAGCGGGAACCTACGAGCAGTACTTC.

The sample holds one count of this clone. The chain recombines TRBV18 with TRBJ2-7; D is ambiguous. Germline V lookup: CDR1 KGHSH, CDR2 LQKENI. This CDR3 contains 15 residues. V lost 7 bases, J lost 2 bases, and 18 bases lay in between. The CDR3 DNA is TGTGCCAGCTTGGATTGGGGATTTACAACCTACGAGCAGTACTTC. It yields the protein CASLDWGFTTYEQYF.

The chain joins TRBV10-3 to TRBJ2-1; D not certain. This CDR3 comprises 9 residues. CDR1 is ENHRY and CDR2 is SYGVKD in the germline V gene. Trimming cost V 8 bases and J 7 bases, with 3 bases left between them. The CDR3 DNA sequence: TGTGCCATCGGAAATGAGCAGTTCTTC. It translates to CAIGNEQFF.

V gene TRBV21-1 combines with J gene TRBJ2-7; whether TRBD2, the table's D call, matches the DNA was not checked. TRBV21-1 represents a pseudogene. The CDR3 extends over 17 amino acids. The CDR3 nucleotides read TGTGCCAGCAGCAAATCACGAGGGACTAGCGGGAGGGGGGAGCAGTACTTC. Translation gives CASSKSRGTSGRGEQYF.

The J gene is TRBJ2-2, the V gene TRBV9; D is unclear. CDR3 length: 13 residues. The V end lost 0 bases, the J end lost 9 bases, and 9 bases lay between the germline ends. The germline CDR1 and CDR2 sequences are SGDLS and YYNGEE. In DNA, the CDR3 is TGTGCCAGCAGCGTAGTCGACGCGCGGGAGCTGTTTTTT. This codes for CASSVVDARELFF.

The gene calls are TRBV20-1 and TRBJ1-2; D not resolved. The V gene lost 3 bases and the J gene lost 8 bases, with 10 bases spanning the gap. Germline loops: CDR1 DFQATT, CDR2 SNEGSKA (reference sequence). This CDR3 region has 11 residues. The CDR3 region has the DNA TGCAGTGCTAGTGGAGGGCGCGGCTACACCTTC. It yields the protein CSASGGRGYTF.

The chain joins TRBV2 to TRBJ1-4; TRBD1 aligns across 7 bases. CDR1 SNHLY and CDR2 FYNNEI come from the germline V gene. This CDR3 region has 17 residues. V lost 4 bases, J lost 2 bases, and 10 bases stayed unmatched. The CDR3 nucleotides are TGTGCCAGCAGTGGGGACAGTCGAAGGGGCACTAATGAAAAACTGTTTTTT. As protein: CASSGDSRRGTNEKLFF.

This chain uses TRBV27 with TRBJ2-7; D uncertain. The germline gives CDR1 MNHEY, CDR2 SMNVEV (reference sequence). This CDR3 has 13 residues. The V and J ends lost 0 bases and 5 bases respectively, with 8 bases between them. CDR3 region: CASSLSRRDEQYF. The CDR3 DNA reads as TGTGCCAGCAGTTTATCTAGAAGGGACGAGCAGTACTTC.

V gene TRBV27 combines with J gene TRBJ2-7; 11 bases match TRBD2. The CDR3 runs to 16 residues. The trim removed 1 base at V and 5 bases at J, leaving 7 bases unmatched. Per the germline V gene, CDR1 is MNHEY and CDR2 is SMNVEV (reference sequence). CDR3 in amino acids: CASSLFPSGGPHEQYF. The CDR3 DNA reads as TGTGCCAGCAGTTTATTTCCTAGCGGGGGGCCCCACGAGCAGTACTTC.

For the CDR3, the DNA is TGCGCCAGCAGCCTAAGCATGACTAGCGGGATTACAGATACGCAGTATTTT. Protein product: CASSLSMTSGITDTQYF. The rearrangement uses TRBV4-1 and TRBJ2-3; 11 bases fit TRBD2. Looked up from germline, CDR1 is MGHRA and CDR2 is YSYEKL. The CDR3 extends over 17 amino acids. With 4 bases clipped from V and 3 bases from J, the junction kept 9 bases outside the gene matches.

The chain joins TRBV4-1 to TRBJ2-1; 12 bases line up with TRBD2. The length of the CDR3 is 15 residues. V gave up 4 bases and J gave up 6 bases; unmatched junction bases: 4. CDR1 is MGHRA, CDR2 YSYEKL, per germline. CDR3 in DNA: TGCGCCAGCAGCCCTGGACTAGCGGGAAGCAATGAGCAGTTCTTC. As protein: CASSPGLAGSNEQFF.

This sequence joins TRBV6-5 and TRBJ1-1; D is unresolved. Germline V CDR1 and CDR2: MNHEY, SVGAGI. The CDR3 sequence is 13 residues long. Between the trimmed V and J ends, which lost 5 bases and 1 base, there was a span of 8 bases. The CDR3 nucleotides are TGTGCCAGCAGTGGGTTCGGGAACACTGAAGCTTTCTTT. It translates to CASSGFGNTEAFF.

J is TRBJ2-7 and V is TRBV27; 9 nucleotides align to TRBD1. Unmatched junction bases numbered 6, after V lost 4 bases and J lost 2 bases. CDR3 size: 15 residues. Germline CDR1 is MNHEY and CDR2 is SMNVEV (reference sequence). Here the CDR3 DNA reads TGTGCCAGCAGTTCCCCCGGGACAGGGACCTACGAGCAGTACTTC. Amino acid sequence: CASSSPGTGTYEQYF.

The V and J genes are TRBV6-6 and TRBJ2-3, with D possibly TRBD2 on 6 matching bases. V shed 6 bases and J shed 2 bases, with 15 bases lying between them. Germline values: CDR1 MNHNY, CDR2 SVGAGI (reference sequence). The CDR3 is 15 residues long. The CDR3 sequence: CASRAPGLYTDTQYF. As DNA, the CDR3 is TGTGCCAGCAGGGCACCGGGACTTTACACAGATACGCAGTATTTT.

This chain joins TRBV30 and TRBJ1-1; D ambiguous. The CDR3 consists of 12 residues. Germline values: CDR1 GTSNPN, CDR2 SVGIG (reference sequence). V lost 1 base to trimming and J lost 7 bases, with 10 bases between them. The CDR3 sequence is CAWSGVFVEAFF. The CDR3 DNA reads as TGTGCCTGGAGTGGCGTATTCGTTGAAGCTTTCTTT.

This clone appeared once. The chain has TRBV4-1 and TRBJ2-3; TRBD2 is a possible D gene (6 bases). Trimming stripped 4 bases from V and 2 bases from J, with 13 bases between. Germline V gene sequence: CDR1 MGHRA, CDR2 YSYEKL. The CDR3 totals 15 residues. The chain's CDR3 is CASSLELAVTDTQYF. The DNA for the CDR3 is TGCGCCAGCAGCCTGGAACTAGCAGTCACAGATACGCAGTATTTT.

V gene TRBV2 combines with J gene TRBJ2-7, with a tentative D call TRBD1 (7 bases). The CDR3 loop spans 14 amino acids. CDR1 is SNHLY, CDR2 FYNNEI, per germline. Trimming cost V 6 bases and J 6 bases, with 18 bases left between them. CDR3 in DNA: TGTGCCAGCAGAGGAGGGGGCGGATATATCGAGCAGTACTTC. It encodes CASRGGGGYIEQYF.

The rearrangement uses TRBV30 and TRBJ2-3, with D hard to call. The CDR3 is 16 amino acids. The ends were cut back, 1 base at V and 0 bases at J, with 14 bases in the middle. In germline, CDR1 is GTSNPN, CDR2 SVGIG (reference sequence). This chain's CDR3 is CAWSDPVTTSTDTQYF. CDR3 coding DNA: TGTGCCTGGAGTGACCCCGTTACCACTAGCACAGATACGCAGTATTTT.

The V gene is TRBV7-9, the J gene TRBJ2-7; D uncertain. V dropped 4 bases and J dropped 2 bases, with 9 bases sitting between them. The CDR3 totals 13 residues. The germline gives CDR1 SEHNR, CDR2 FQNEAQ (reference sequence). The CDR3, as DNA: TGTGCCAGCAGCTCTGGACGGACCTACGAGCAGTACTTC. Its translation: CASSSGRTYEQYF.

CDR3 bases: TGTGCCAGCAGCCACCGAACAGGTCAAGAGACCCAGTACTTC. This sequence encodes CASSHRTGQETQYF. The chain is built from TRBV14 and TRBJ2-5; possible D gene TRBD1, 5 bases. This CDR3 is 14 amino acids long. V was pared by 3 bases and J by 2 bases, with 10 bases between. CDR1 SGHDN and CDR2 FVKESK come from the germline V gene.